This T cell receptor (beta chain) was observed in a study of vaccination effects on CD4 cells after COVID-19. Across the study: BNT162b2 vaccine or mRNA-1273 vaccine was given to participants in two doses.

Overall study results and limits: Post-vaccine spike-reactive clones in convalescents were mainly new vaccine-induced clones.

Before sequencing took place, the ViraFEST assay used viral peptide pools to expand antigen-specific CD4+ T cells. Following 10 days of culture, CD4+ T cells were isolated. It was between March and December 2020 that the person had a SARS-CoV-2 infection confirmed by PCR. Around 2 million PBMC were placed in each well, which was supplemented with approximately 9.7 IU/ml IL-2 and 7.5 to 10 ug/ml peptides. Using immunoSEQ multiplex PCR, the repertoire was profiled, and TCRdb retains in-frame clones only, with some absent. The table lists 30,000 to 35,000 clones, under 80% of them singletons. Germline V lookup: CDR1 LGHDT, CDR2 YNNKEL (reference sequence). J was trimmed by 5 bases and V by 5 bases; bases with no gene match: 6. This CDR3 is 15 amino acids long. This clone showed up just a few times. Its antigen is unknown.

The chain is built from TRBV3-1 (or the pseudogene TRBV3-2) and TRBJ2-1, with 10 bases fitting TRBD2. The source of this sequence is a human donor who had a prior SARS-CoV-2 infection. The sample consisted of CD4+ T cells from PBMCs cultured with a peptide pool, taken before COVID-19 vaccination. The CDR3 DNA sequence: TGTGCCAGCAGCGGTGGACTAGCGGCAAACAATGAGCAGTTCTTC. It translates to CASSGGLAANNEQFF.